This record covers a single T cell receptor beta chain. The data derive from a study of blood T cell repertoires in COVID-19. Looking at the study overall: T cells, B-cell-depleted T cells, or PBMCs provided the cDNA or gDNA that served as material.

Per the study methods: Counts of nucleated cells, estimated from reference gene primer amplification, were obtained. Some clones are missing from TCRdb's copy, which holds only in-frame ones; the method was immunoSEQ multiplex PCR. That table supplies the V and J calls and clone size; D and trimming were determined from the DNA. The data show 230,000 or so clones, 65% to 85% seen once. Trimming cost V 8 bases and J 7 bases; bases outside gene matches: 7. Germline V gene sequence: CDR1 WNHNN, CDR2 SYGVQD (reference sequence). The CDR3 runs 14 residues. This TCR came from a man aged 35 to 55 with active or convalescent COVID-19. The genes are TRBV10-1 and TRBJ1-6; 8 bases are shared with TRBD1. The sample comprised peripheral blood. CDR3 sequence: CASSSGQENSPLHF. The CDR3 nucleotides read TGCGCCAGCTCATCGGGACAGGAAAATTCACCCCTCCACTTT.